The rows below give T cell receptor beta chains drawn from one sample of a study of blood T cell repertoires in COVID-19. Assay used: immunoSEQ multiplex PCR; TCRdb lists only in-frame clones, some missing. In the table there are 99,000 or so clones, about 91% of which are singletons. Sequencing was carried out using peripheral blood. The source is a human donor in a cohort sampled during active COVID-19. Both conserved end residues are part of each CDR3. A D gene is named only where the DNA matches it firmly. Rows give clone size only sometimes, using once, few, many, or a class for an expanded clone.

clone_size	d_call	j_call	v_call	cdr3_aa	cdr3_nt
.	.	TRBJ2-1	TRBV4-1	CASSQERTAGSSYNEQFF	TGCGCCAGCAGCCAAGAGAGGACAGCGGGAAGCTCCTACAATGAGCAGTTCTTC
.	.	TRBJ2-7	TRBV5-1	CASSFSPVSSSYEQYF	TGCGCCAGCAGCTTTAGTCCGGTTTCAAGCTCCTACGAGCAGTACTTC
.	TRBD2	TRBJ2-2	TRBV4-3	CASSVGLAGLNTGELFF	TGCGCCAGCAGCGTCGGACTAGCGGGGCTGAACACCGGGGAGCTGTTTTTT
medium-sized	.	TRBJ2-1	TRBV7-2	CASSLGWLDNEQFF	TGTGCCAGCAGCTTAGGTTGGCTTGACAATGAGCAGTTCTTC
once	TRBD1	TRBJ2-7	TRBV11-2	CASSLTGQGVYEQYF	TGTGCCAGCAGCTTGACGGGACAGGGGGTCTACGAGCAGTACTTC
.	.	TRBJ2-5	TRBV4-1	CASSQDERAAWETQYF	TGCGCCAGCAGCCAAGATGAGAGGGCGGCGTGGGAGACCCAGTACTTC
.	.	TRBJ2-1	TRBV7-9	CASSTWTVAFSDNEQFF	TGTGCCAGCAGCACTTGGACAGTAGCCTTTTCAGACAATGAGCAGTTCTTC
.	TRBD2	TRBJ2-1	TRBV19	CASRPGLGVWDEQFF	TGTGCCAGTAGACCGGGACTAGGGGTATGGGATGAGCAGTTCTTC
.	.	TRBJ1-5	TRBV5-3	CARSVRDHFNQPQHF	TGTGCCAGAAGCGTACGGGATCATTTCAATCAGCCCCAGCATTTT
.	.	TRBJ1-1	TRBV5-6	CASISGLNWANTEAFF	TGTGCCAGCATTTCGGGGTTAAACTGGGCGAACACTGAAGCTTTCTTT
.	TRBD2	TRBJ2-7	TRBV10-3	CAISYTGDASGRAYEQYF	TGTGCCATCAGTTATACCGGGGACGCTAGCGGGAGGGCCTACGAGCAGTACTTC
.	.	TRBJ2-2	TRBV5-5	CASSLRGSTGELFF	TGTGCCAGCAGCTTGCGGGGGAGCACCGGGGAGCTGTTTTTT
few	.	TRBJ1-6	TRBV30	CAWSAGVYSYNSPLHF	TGTGCCTGGAGTGCAGGGGTATACTCCTATAATTCACCCCTCCACTTT
.	TRBD2	TRBJ2-5	TRBV9	CASSVGTSGRVETQYF	TGTGCCAGCAGCGTAGGGACTAGCGGGAGGGTGGAGACCCAGTACTTC
.	.	TRBJ2-7	TRBV28	CASSLPRTVDSYEQYF	TGTGCCAGCAGTCTCCCCCGGACAGTCGACTCCTACGAGCAGTACTTC
.	TRBD2	TRBJ2-3	TRBV6-4	CASSDSLAGTDTQYF	TGTGCCAGCAGTGACTCACTAGCGGGCACAGATACGCAGTATTTT
.	TRBD2	TRBJ2-1	TRBV7-9	CASSSGKATSGGYNEQFF	TGTGCCAGCAGCTCCGGGAAAGCGACTAGCGGGGGGTACAATGAGCAGTTCTTC
.	TRBD1	TRBJ1-5	TRBV30	CAWRGQGDNQPQHF	TGTGCCTGGAGGGGACAGGGGGACAATCAGCCCCAGCATTTT
.	.	TRBJ2-1	TRBV6-1	CASSDDRLDRRIF	TGTGCCAGCAGTGATGATCGTCTCGACAGAAGGATCTTC
.	.	TRBJ1-2	TRBV30	CAWTGDSYGYTF	TGTGCCTGGACGGGTGATTCTTATGGCTACACCTTC
.	.	TRBJ1-2	TRBV15	CATSRDGAGGYTF	TGTGCCACCAGCAGAGATGGGGCAGGAGGCTACACCTTC
.	TRBD2	TRBJ2-3	TRBV9	CASSTFAILAGVTDTQYF	TGTGCCAGCAGCACATTCGCGATCCTAGCGGGAGTCACAGATACGCAGTATTTT
.	.	TRBJ2-7	TRBV7-8	CASSLGRTIRYEQYF	TGTGCCAGCAGCCTCGGACGGACAATCCGCTACGAGCAGTACTTC
.	TRBD1	TRBJ2-5	TRBV6-6	CASREQGVGQETQYF	TGTGCCAGCAGGGAACAGGGGGTCGGACAAGAGACCCAGTACTTC
.	TRBD1	TRBJ2-7	TRBV7-6	CASSNWDRVYEQYF	TGTGCCAGCAGCAACTGGGACAGGGTATACGAGCAGTACTTC
.	.	TRBJ2-7	TRBV19	CASSIQGYSNYEQYF	TGTGCCAGTAGTATTCAGGGCTATTCTAACTACGAGCAGTACTTC
.	.	TRBJ2-5	TRBV5-1	CAGHWPVRDNQETQYF	TGCGCCGGACACTGGCCCGTCAGGGACAACCAAGAGACCCAGTACTTC
.	TRBD1	TRBJ2-1	TRBV7-8	CASHRPRTGESYNEQFF	TGTGCCAGCCATCGACCCCGGACAGGGGAATCCTACAATGAGCAGTTCTTC